The 21 T cell receptor beta chains in this list originate from one sample, sequenced in a study of T-cell memory formation after mild COVID-19. TCRdb re-called the 5' RACE reads through MiXCR, storing one row per CDR3 protein. This table holds about 360,000 distinct CDR3 sequences, under 15% found once. The sample was PBMCs or a T cell subset sorted from them (not recorded which). The receptors derive from a man aged 18-30 years who had mild COVID-19 (a few samples of this study predate the infection). Cell type and time point are not known.

This clonotype occurred many times. V is TRBV12-3 or TRBV12-4 and J is TRBJ2-3; D ambiguous. The CDR3 runs to 13 residues. Trimming pared 5 bases from V and 8 bases from J, leaving 14 bases between. CDR3 in amino acids: CASSLHRRPTQYF. CDR3 in DNA: TGTGCCAGCAGTCTCCACCGCCGGCCTACGCAGTATTTT.

This sequence joins TRBV14 and TRBJ1-2; no firm D call. V lost 1 base and J lost 9, with 12 bases in between. The CDR3 consists of 13 residues. Germline CDR1 is SGHDN and CDR2 is FVKESK. The CDR3 here is CASSQVSGYRYTF. The CDR3 DNA reads as TGTGCCAGCAGCCAAGTCTCGGGGTATCGCTACACCTTC. The whole variable domain, filled in from reference TRBV14 and TRBJ1-2, reads EAGVTQFPSHSVIEKGQTVTLRCDPISGHDNLYWYRRVMGKEIKFLLHFVKESKQDESGMPNNRFLAERTGGTYSTLKVQPAELEDSGVYFCASSQVSGYRYTFGSGTRLTVV.

This clonotype was recorded a few times. In DNA, the CDR3 is TGTGCCAGCAGCCAAAAAGGGCAGGCCGCCTACGAGCAGTACTTC. Residues: CASSQKGQAAYEQYF. The chain recombines TRBV13 with TRBJ2-7; the D is unclear. The V gene lost 5 bases and the J gene lost 2 bases, with 16 bases spanning the gap. This CDR3 has 15 amino acids. The V gene's germline CDR1 is PRHDT and CDR2 FYEKMQ (reference sequence).

This clonotype was detected only a few times. This rearrangement joins TRBV19 to TRBJ2-6; the D is unclear. The V end was cut by 5 bases, the J end by 4 bases, with 9 bases between. CDR1 is LNHDA and CDR2 is SQIVND in the germline V gene (reference sequence). The CDR3 runs to 14 residues. The chain's CDR3 is CASSPSAGANVLTF. The CDR3 nucleotides are TGTGCCAGTAGTCCTTCAGCCGGGGCCAACGTCCTGACTTTC.

The chain couples TRBV7-9 to TRBJ1-2, with unresolved D. Germline CDR1 SEHNR, CDR2 FQNEAQ (reference sequence). Between the trimmed V and J ends, which lost 3 bases and 5 bases, there was a span of 13 bases. This CDR3 spans 14 amino acids. The CDR3 loop is CASSLRAVIYGYTF. CDR3 nucleotides: TGTGCCAGCAGCTTGAGGGCGGTAATATATGGCTACACCTTC.

The chain has TRBV10-3 and TRBJ2-3; 10 positions match TRBD1. This CDR3 is built from 15 residues. V shed 7 bases and J 1 base; nucleotides not matched to a gene: 5. From germline, CDR1 is ENHRY and CDR2 SYGVKD. CDR3 amino acids: CAINPGQGGTDTQYF. The CDR3 coding sequence is TGTGCCATCAACCCAGGACAGGGGGGCACAGATACGCAGTATTTT.

The rearrangement uses TRBV6-5 and TRBJ2-3; unclear D gene. CDR3 length: 12 amino acids. The V gene's germline CDR1 is MNHEY and CDR2 SVGAGI. Trimming removed 3 bases at V and 6 bases at J, with 7 bases between. CDR3 sequence reads: CASSYMGDTQYF. CDR3 in DNA: TGTGCCAGCAGTTATATGGGGGATACGCAGTATTTT.

On this clonotype itself: One end of the junction fails to match germline, which may point to a read error. The chain combines TRBV6-6 with TRBJ2-3; the D is unclear. The CDR3 covers 16 residues. Germline V gene lookup returns CDR1 MNHNY and CDR2 SVGAGI (reference sequence). CDR3 protein: CASGYSFRTATDTQYF. The CDR3 region has the DNA TGTGCCAGCGGTTACTCGTTCAGGACGGCCACAGATACGCAGTATTTT.

This clonotype was detected only a few times. The genes are TRBV7-9 and TRBJ1-1; tentative D call: TRBD1 (6 bases). V lost 5 bases, J lost 3 bases, and 13 bases lay in between. This CDR3 region has 14 residues. Per germline, CDR1 SEHNR and CDR2 FQNEAQ (reference sequence). The CDR3 region is CASSGGQRHTEAFF. In nucleotides, the CDR3 is TGTGCCAGCAGCGGGGGACAAAGGCACACTGAAGCTTTCTTT.

This clonotype came up a few times. The chain employs TRBV7-9 and TRBJ1-1, with D possibly TRBD1 on 6 matching bases. CDR3 length equals 14 residues. Germline lookup yields CDR1 SEHNR and CDR2 FQNEAQ (reference sequence). Deletions cut 6 bases from V and 1 base from J, with 12 bases between. The CDR3 coding sequence is TGTGCCAGCAGACTCGGGGGCACGAACACTGAAGCTTTCTTT. Translation gives CASRLGGTNTEAFF.

This clonotype was detected a few times. The chain recombines TRBV6-1 with TRBJ2-7; D not certain. CDR3 length: 12 amino acids. Germline V gene lookup returns CDR1 MNHNS and CDR2 SASEGT. Trimming left V 3 bases short and J 4 bases short, with 7 bases between. CDR3 amino acids: CASSDRIYEQYV. As DNA, the CDR3 is TGTGCCAGCAGTGACCGGATTTACGAGCAGTACGTC.

The chain carries TRBV20-1 and TRBJ2-7, with 14 bases matching TRBD2. The CDR3 spans 14 residues. With 4 bases clipped from V and 9 bases from J, the junction kept 8 bases outside the gene matches. Germline V CDR1 and CDR2: DFQATT, SNEGSKA (reference sequence). As DNA, the CDR3 is TGCAGTGCTAAGCCGACTAGCGGGGGGGACGGGCAGTACGTC. It specifies CSAKPTSGGDGQYV.

The V gene is TRBV3-1, the J gene TRBJ1-6, with D tentatively TRBD1 (5 bases). V lost 1 base and J 5 bases, leaving 6 bases between the germline ends. The CDR3 is made up of 14 amino acids. Germline V CDR1 and CDR2: LGHDT, YNNKEL (reference sequence). The CDR3 sequence is CASSQGGDNSPLHF. For the CDR3, the DNA is TGTGCCAGCAGCCAAGGGGGCGATAATTCACCCCTCCACTTT.

The chain couples TRBV18 to TRBJ1-6; possible D gene TRBD1, 6 bases. The germline gives CDR1 KGHSH, CDR2 LQKENI. Trimming removed 3 bases from V and 9 bases from J, with 21 bases in between. The CDR3 is made up of 17 amino acids. The CDR3 loop is CASSPTSGGLGGSPLHF. DNA for the CDR3: TGTGCCAGCTCACCGACTTCGGGGGGGCTAGGTGGTTCACCCCTCCACTTT.

This clonotype was found many times. The chain links TRBV7-3 to TRBJ2-2, with 7 positions matching TRBD2. CDR3 length: 15 residues. V dropped 2 bases and J dropped 2; count of bases not matched to a gene: 2. Germline V gives CDR1 SGHTA, CDR2 FQGTGA. The CDR3 DNA follows: TGTGCCAGCAGCTTAGGGGGGGTTAACACCGGGGAGCTGTTTTTT. Encoded protein: CASSLGGVNTGELFF.

This rearrangement joins TRBV10-3 to TRBJ1-3; the D gene is possibly TRBD1 (5 bases). In germline, CDR1 is ENHRY, CDR2 SYGVKD. This CDR3 contains 16 residues. V was shortened by 11 bases and J by 0 bases, with 20 bases between the two germline ends. The CDR3 spells CASPGRIFFSGNTIYF. CDR3 nucleotides: TGTGCCTCCCCGGGACGGATATTCTTCTCTGGAAACACCATATATTTT.

The J gene is TRBJ2-7, the V gene TRBV28; the D gene is possibly TRBD2 (5 bases). Germline assignment: CDR1 MDHEN and CDR2 SYDVKM. Trimming removed 6 bases at V and 3 bases at J, with 9 bases between. The CDR3 is 12 residues long. The CDR3 loop reads CASRSGNYEQYF. As DNA, the CDR3 is TGTGCCAGCAGGTCCGGGAACTACGAGCAGTACTTC.

V gene TRBV4-3 combines with J gene TRBJ2-2, with D perhaps TRBD2 (5 bases). Trimming shortened V by 4 bases and J by 1 base, and 13 bases separated the two germline ends. The CDR3 spans 16 residues. The germline V gene has CDR1 LGHNA and CDR2 YSLEER. CDR3 in amino acids: CASSPRGLKNTGELFF. CDR3 coding DNA: TGCGCCAGCAGCCCTCGGGGATTGAAGAACACCGGGGAGCTGTTTTTT.

The chain couples TRBV7-6 to TRBJ2-1, with D unresolved. V lost 2 bases and J lost 1, with 9 bases in between. The CDR3 is 15 residues long. CDR1 is SGHVS and CDR2 is FNYEAQ in the germline V gene. The CDR3: CASSLSADSYNEQFF. The CDR3, as DNA: TGTGCCAGCAGCTTATCGGCTGATTCCTACAATGAGCAGTTCTTC.

This sequence joins TRBV14 and TRBJ2-2; D not resolved. This CDR3 comprises 15 residues. V was cut by 1 base and J by 1 base, with 7 bases left in between. Germline V gene lookup returns CDR1 SGHDN and CDR2 FVKESK. The CDR3 DNA reads as TGTGCCAGCAGCCAAGTTGAGGAGAACACCGGGGAGCTGTTTTTT. It encodes CASSQVEENTGELFF.

This clonotype was seen more than once but under ten times. The chain is built from TRBV7-2 and TRBJ2-7; 7 bases align to TRBD2. CDR1 and CDR2 from the germline V gene are SGHTA and FQGNSA. V shed 6 bases and J 0 bases; nucleotides not matched to a gene: 5. CDR3 length equals 14 residues. The CDR3 DNA follows: TGTGCCAGCAGGAGCGGGATTAACTCCTACGAGCAGTACTTC. It codes for CASRSGINSYEQYF. Using reference TRBV7-2 and TRBJ2-7 for the parts outside the CDR3, the full variable domain is GAGVSQSPSNKVTEKGKDVELRCDPISGHTALYWYRQSLGQGLEFLIYFQGNSAPDKSGLPSDRFSAERTGGSVSTLTIQRTQQEDSAVYLCASRSGINSYEQYFGPGTRLTVT.